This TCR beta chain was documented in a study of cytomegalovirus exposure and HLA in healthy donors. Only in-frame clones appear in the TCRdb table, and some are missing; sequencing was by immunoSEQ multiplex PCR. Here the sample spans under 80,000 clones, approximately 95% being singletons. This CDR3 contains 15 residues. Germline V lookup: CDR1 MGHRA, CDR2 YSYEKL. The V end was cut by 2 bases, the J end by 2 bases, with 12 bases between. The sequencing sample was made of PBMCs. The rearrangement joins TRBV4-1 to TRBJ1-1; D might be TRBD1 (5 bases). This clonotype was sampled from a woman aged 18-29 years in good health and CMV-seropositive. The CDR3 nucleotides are TGCGCCAGCAGCCAAATGGGGCGGGGAAACACTGAAGCTTTCTTT. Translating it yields CASSQMGRGNTEAFF.